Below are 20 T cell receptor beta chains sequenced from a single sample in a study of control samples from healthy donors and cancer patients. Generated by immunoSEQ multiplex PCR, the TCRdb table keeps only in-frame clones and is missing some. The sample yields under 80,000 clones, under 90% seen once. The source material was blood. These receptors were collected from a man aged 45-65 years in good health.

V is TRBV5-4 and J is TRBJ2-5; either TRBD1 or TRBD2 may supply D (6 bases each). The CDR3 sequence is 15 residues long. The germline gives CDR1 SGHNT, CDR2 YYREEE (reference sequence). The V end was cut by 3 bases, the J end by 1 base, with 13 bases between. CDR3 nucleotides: TGTGCCAGCAGCTCCGGGGGCAGGAGCCAAGAGACCCAGTACTTC. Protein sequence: CASSSGGRSQETQYF.

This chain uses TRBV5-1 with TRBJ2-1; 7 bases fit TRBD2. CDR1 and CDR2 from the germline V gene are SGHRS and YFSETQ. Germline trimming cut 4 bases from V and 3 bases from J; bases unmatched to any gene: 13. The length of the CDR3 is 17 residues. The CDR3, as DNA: TGCGCCAGCAGCACCGGGGCGGGCCTAGCGGACTACAATGAGCAGTTCTTC. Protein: CASSTGAGLADYNEQFF.

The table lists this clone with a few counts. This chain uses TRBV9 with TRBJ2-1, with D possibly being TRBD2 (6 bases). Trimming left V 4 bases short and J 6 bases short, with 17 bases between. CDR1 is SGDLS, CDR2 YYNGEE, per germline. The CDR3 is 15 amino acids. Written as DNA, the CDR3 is TGTGCCAGCAGCCCGGTTCCCGGGAGCCGCAATGAGCAGTTCTTC. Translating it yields CASSPVPGSRNEQFF.

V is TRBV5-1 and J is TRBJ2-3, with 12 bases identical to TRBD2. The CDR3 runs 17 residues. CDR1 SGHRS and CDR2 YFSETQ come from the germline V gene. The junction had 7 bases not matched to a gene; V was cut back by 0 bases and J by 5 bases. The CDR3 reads CASSLELAGGKVDTQYF. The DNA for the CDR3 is TGCGCCAGCAGCTTGGAACTAGCGGGAGGAAAAGTAGATACGCAGTATTTT.

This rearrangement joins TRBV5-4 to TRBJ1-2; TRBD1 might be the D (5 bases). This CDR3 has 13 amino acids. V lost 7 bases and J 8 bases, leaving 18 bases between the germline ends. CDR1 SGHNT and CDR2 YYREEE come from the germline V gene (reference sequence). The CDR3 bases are TGTGCCAGCTCTCGGGGGACCTCGGAGGGCTACACCTTC. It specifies CASSRGTSEGYTF.

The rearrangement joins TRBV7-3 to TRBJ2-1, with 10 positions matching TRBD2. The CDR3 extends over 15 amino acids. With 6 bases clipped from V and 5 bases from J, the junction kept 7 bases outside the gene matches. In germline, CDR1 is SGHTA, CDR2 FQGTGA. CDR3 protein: CASRQGLAINNEQFF. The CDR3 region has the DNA TGTGCCAGCAGACAGGGACTAGCGATCAACAATGAGCAGTTCTTC.

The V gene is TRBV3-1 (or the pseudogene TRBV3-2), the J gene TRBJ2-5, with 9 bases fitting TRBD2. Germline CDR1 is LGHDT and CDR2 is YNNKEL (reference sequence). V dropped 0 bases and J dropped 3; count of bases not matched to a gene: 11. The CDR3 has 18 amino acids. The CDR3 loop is CASSQEGLRLAGKETQYF. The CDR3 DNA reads TGTGCCAGCAGCCAAGAGGGACTAAGGCTAGCGGGAAAAGAGACCCAGTACTTC.

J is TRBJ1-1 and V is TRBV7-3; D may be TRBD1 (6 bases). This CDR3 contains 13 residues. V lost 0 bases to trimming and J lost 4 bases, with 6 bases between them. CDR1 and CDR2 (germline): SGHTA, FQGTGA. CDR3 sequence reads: CASSLTRGTEAFF. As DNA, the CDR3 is TGTGCCAGCAGCTTAACCAGGGGCACTGAAGCTTTCTTT.

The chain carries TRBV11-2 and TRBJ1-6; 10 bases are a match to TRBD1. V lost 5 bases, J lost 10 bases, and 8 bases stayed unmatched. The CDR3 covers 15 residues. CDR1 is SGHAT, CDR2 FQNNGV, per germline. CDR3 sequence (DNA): TGTGCCAGCAGCCGGACAGGGGGACGAGAGTCACCCCTCCACTTT. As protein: CASSRTGGRESPLHF.

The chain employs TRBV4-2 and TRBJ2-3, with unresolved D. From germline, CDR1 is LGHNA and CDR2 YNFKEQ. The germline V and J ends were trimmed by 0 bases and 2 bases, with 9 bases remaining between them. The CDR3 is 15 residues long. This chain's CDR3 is CASSQEGSPTDTQYF. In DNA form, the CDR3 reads TGTGCCAGCAGCCAAGAAGGCAGCCCCACAGATACGCAGTATTTT.

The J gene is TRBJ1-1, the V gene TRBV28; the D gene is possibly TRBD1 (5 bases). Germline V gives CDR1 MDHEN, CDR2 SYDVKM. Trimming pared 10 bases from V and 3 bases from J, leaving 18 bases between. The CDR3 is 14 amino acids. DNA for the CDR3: TGTGCCACCCAAGATCAGGGCGGAGACACTGAAGCTTTCTTT. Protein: CATQDQGGDTEAFF. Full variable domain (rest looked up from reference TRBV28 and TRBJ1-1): DVKVTQSSRYLVKRTGEKVFLECVQDMDHENMFWYRQDPGLGLRLIYFSYDVKMKEKGDIPEGYSVSREKKERFSLILESASTNQTSMYLCATQDQGGDTEAFFGQGTRLTVV.

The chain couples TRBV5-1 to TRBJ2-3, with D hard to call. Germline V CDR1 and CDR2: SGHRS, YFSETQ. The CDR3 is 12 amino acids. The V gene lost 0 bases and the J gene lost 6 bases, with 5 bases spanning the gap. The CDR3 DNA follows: TGCGCCAGCAGCTTGGATGATGATACGCAGTATTTT. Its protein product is CASSLDDDTQYF.

The CDR3 coding sequence is TGTGCCAGCAGTTACGCCGAACAGGGTCCCGATGAGCAGTTCTTC. Translation: CASSYAEQGPDEQFF. V usage is TRBV6-5 and J usage is TRBJ2-1; possible D gene TRBD1, 6 bases. The V and J ends lost 2 bases and 8 bases respectively, with 16 bases between them. Germline V gene lookup returns CDR1 MNHEY and CDR2 SVGAGI. This CDR3 contains 15 residues.

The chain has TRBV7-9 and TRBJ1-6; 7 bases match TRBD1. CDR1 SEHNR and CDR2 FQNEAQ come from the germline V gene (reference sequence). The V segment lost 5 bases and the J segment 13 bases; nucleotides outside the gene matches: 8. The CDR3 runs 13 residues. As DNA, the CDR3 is TGTGCCAGCAGCATGGACAGGAGGTCGCCCCTCCACTTT. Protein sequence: CASSMDRRSPLHF.

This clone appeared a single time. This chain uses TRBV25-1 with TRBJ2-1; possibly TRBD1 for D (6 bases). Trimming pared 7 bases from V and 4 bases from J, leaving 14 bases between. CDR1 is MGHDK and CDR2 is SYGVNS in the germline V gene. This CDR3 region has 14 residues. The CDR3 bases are TGTGCCAGCAACGTACTTGGACAGTACAATGAGCAGTTCTTC. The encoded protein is CASNVLGQYNEQFF.

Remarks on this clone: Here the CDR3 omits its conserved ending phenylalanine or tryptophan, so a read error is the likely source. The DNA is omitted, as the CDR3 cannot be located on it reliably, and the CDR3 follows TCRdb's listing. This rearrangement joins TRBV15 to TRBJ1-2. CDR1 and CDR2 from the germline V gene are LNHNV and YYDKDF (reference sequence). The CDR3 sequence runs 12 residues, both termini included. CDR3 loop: CATSRALGVKVI.

The CDR3 nucleotides are TGTGCCAGCTCACCTAGATGGGAGGTTGAGCAGTTCTTC. Its protein is CASSPRWEVEQFF. This rearrangement joins TRBV18 to TRBJ2-1, with D possibly matching TRBD2 (6 bases). Germline CDR1 is KGHSH and CDR2 is LQKENI. The V end lost 3 bases, the J end lost 9 bases, and 12 bases lay between the germline ends. The CDR3 has 13 residues.

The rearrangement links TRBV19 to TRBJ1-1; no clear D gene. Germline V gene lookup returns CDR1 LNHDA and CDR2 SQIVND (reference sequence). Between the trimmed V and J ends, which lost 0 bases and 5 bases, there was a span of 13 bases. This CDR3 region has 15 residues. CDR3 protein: CASSIEARRATEAFF. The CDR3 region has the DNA TGTGCCAGTAGTATAGAGGCCAGACGGGCGACTGAAGCTTTCTTT.

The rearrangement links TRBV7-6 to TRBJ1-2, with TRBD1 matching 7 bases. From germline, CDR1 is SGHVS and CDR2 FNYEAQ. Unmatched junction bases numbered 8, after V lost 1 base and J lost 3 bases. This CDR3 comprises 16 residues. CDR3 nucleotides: TGTGCCAGCAGCTTAGTTCTAAGGGGGCAACACTATGGCTACACCTTC. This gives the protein CASSLVLRGQHYGYTF.

As DNA, the CDR3 is TGTGCCAGCAGTGTAGGACAGGCAAGGTTCTACGAGCAGTACTTC. Protein sequence: CASSVGQARFYEQYF. This sequence joins TRBV3-1 (or the pseudogene TRBV3-2) and TRBJ2-7; 7 positions agree with TRBD1. There are 15 residues in the CDR3. V dropped 6 bases and J dropped 3; count of bases not matched to a gene: 11. CDR1 is LGHDT and CDR2 is YNNKEL in the germline V gene (reference sequence).